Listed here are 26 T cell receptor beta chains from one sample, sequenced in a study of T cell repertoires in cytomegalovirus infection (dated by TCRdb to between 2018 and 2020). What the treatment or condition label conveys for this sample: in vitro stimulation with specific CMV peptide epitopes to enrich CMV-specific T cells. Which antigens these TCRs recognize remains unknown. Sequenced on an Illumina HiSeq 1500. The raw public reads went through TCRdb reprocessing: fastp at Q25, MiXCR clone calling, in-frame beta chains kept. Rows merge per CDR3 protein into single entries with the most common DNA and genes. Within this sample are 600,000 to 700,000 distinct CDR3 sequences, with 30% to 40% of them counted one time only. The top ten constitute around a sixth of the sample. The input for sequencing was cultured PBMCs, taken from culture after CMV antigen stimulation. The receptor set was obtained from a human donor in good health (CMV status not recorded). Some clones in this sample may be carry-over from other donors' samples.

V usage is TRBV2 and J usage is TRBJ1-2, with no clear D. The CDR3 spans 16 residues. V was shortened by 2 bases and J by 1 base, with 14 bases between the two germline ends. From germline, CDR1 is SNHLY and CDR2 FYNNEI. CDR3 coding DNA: TGTGCCAGCAGTGAAAACTTCCCGGACGGTAACTATGGCTACACCTTC. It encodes CASSENFPDGNYGYTF.

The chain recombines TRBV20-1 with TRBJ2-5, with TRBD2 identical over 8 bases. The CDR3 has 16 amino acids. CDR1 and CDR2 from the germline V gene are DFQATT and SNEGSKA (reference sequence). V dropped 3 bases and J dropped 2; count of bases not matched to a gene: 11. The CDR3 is CSASNPRSGGQETQYF. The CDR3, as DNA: TGCAGTGCTAGCAATCCGAGGTCGGGAGGGCAAGAGACCCAGTACTTC.

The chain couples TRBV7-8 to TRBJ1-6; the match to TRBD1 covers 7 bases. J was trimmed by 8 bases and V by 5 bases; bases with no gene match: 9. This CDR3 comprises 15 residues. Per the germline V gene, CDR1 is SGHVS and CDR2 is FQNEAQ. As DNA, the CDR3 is TGTGCCAGCAGCCCCCGACAGGGTGTATATTCACCCCTCCACTTT. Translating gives CASSPRQGVYSPLHF.

Here the CDR3 reads CASRTGTETQYF. CDR3 DNA: TGTGCCAGCAGGACAGGGACAGAGACCCAGTACTTC. This rearrangement joins TRBV6-2 or TRBV6-3 to TRBJ2-5; TRBD1 aligns across 7 bases. CDR1 and CDR2 from the germline V gene are MNHEY and SVGEGT. This CDR3 contains 12 residues. V shed 6 bases and J 4 bases; nucleotides not matched to a gene: 2.

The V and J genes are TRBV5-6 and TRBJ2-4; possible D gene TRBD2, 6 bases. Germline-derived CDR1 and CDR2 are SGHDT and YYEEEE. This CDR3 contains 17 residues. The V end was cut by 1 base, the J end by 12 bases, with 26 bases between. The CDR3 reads CASSLSRGRWEKLAQYF. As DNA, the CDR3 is TGTGCCAGCAGCTTGAGCCGCGGACGGTGGGAAAAACTAGCTCAGTACTTC.

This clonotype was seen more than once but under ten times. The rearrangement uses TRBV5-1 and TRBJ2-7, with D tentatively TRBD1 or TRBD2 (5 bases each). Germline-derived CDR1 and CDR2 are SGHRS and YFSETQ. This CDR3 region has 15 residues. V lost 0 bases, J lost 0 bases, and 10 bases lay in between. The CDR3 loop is CASSLVPGASYEQYF. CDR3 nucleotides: TGCGCCAGCAGCTTGGTACCCGGGGCCTCCTACGAGCAGTACTTC.

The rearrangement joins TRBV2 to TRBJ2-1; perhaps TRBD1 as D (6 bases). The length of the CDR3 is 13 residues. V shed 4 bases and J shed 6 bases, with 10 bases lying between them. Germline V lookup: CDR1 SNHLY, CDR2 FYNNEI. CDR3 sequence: CASSVSGVNEQFF. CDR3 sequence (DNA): TGTGCCAGCAGTGTTTCAGGGGTCAATGAGCAGTTCTTC.

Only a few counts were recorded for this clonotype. The CDR3 nucleotides are TGTGCCAGCAGTTTATTGGGGCCCCAAGAGACCCAGTACTTC. This sequence encodes CASSLLGPQETQYF. The chain has TRBV28 and TRBJ2-5, with D possibly TRBD1 on 5 matching bases. Trimming took off 1 base at V and 1 base at J, with 7 bases between the two ends. This CDR3 is 14 amino acids long. Germline CDR1 MDHEN, CDR2 SYDVKM.

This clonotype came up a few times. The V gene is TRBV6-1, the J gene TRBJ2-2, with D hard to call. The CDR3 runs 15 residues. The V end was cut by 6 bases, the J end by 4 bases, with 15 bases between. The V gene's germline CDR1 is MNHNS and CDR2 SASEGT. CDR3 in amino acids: CASSEPPRPTGELFF. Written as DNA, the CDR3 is TGTGCCAGCAGCGAACCTCCAAGACCCACCGGGGAGCTGTTTTTT.

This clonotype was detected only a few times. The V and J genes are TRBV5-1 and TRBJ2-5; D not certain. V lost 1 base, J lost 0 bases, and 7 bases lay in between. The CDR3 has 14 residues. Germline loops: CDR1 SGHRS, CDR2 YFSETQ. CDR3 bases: TGCGCCAGCAGCTTGTTCCTAGACCAAGAGACCCAGTACTTC. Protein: CASSLFLDQETQYF.

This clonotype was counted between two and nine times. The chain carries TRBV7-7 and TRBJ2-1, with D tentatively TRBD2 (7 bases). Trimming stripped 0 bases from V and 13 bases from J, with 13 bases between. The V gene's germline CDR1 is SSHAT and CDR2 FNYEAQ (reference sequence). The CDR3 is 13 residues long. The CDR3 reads CASSLAPGGQQFF. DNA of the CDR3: TGTGCCAGCAGCTTAGCCCCGGGGGGCCAACAGTTCTTC. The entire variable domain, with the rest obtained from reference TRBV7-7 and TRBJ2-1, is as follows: GAGVSQSPRYKVTKRGQDVTLRCDPISSHATLYWYQQALGQGPEFLTYFNYEAQPDKSGLPSDRFSAERPEGSISTLTIQRTEQRDSAMYRCASSLAPGGQQFFGPGTRLTVL.

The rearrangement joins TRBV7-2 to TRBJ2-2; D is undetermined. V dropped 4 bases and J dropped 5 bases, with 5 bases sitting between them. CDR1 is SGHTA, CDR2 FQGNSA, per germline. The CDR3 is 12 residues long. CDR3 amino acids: CASSYVTGELFF. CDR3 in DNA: TGTGCCAGCAGCTACGTAACCGGGGAGCTGTTTTTT.

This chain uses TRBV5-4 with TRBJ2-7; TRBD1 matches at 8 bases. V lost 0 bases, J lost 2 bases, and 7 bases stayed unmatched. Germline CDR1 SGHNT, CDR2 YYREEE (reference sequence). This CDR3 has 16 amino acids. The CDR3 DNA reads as TGTGCCAGCAGCTTGGCTCCGACAGGGGTTGCCTACGAGCAGTACTTC. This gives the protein CASSLAPTGVAYEQYF. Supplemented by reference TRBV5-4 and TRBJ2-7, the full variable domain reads ETGVTQSPTHLIKTRGQQVTLRCSSQSGHNTVSWYQQALGQGPQFIFQYYREEENGRGNFPPRFSGLQFPNYSSELNVNALELDDSALYLCASSLAPTGVAYEQYFGPGTRLTVT.

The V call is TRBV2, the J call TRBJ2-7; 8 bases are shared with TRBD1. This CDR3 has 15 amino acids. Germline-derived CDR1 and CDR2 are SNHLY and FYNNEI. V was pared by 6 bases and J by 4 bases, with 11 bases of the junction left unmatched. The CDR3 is CASRKGPTGVYEQYF. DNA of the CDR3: TGTGCCAGCAGGAAGGGGCCGACAGGGGTGTACGAGCAGTACTTC.

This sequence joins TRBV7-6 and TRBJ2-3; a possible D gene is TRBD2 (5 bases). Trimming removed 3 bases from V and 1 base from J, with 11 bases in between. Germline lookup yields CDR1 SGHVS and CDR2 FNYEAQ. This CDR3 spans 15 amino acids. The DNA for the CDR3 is TGTGCCAGCAGCTTTTCCGGGATCGGCACAGATACGCAGTATTTT. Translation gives CASSFSGIGTDTQYF.

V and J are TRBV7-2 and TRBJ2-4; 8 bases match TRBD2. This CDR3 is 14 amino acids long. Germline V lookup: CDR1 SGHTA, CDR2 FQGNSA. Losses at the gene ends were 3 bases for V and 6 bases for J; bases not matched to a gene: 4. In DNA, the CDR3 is TGTGCCAGCAGCTTTGCGCTAGCGGGAAACATTCAGTACTTC. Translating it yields CASSFALAGNIQYF.

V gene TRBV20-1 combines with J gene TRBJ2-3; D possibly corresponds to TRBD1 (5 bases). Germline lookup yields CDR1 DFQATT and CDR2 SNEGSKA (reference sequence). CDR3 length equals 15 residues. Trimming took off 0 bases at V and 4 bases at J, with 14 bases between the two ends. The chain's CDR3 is CSARDFQGTADTQYF. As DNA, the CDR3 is TGCAGTGCTAGAGACTTTCAGGGAACGGCAGATACGCAGTATTTT.

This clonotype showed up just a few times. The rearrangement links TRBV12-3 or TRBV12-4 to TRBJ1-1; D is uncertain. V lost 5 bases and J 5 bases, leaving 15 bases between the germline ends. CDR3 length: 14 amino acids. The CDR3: CASSPLGRATEAFF. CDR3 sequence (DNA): TGTGCCAGCAGTCCGCTAGGAAGGGCTACTGAAGCTTTCTTT.

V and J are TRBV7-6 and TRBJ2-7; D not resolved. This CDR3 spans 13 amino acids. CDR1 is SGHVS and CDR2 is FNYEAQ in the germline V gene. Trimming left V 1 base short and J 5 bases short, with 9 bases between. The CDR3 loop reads CASSLDHGNEQYF. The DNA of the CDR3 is TGTGCCAGCAGCTTAGATCATGGGAACGAGCAGTACTTC.

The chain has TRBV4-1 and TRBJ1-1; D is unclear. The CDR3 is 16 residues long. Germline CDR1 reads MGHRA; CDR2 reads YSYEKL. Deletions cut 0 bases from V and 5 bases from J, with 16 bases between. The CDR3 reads CASSQEAARGGTEAFF. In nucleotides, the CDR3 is TGCGCCAGCAGCCAAGAAGCGGCACGGGGAGGGACTGAAGCTTTCTTT.

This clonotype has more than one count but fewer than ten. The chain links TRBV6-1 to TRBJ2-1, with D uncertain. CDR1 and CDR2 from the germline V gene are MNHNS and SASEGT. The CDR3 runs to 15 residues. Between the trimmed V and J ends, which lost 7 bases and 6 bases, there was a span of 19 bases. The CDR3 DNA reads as TGTGCCAGCAATAAGGGCGCCCTAGGTGGCAATGAGCAGTTCTTC. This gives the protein CASNKGALGGNEQFF.

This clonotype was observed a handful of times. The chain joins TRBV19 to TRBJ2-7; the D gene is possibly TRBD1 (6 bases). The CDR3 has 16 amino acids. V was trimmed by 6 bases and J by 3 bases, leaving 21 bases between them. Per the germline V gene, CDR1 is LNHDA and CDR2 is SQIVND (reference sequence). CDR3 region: CASSTRTDQASYEQYF. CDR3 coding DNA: TGTGCCAGTAGCACCCGGACAGACCAAGCAAGCTACGAGCAGTACTTC.

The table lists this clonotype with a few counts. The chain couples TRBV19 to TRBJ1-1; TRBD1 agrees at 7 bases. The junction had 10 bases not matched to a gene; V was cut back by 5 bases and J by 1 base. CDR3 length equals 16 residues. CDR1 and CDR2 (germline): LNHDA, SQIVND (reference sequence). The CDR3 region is CASSSRPGTENTEAFF. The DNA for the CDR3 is TGTGCCAGTAGTTCCAGACCCGGGACAGAGAACACTGAAGCTTTCTTT.

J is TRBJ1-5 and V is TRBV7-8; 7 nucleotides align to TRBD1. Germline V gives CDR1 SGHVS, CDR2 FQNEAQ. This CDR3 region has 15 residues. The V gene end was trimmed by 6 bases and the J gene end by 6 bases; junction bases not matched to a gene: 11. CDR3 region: CASSGGGSGGQPQHF. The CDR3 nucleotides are TGTGCCAGCAGTGGAGGGGGGTCAGGGGGTCAGCCCCAGCATTTT.

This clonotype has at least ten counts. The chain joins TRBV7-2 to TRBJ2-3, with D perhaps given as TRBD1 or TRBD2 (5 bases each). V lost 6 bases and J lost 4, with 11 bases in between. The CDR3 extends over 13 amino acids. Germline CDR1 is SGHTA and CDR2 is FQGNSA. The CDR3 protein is CASRLGTPDTQYF. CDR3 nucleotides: TGTGCCAGCAGGTTGGGGACGCCAGATACGCAGTATTTT.

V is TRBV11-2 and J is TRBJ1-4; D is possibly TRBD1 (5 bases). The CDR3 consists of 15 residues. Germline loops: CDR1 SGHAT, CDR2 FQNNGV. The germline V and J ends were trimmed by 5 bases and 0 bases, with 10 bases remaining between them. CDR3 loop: CASSASTATNEKLFF. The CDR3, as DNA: TGTGCCAGCAGCGCCTCGACAGCAACTAATGAAAAACTGTTTTTT.